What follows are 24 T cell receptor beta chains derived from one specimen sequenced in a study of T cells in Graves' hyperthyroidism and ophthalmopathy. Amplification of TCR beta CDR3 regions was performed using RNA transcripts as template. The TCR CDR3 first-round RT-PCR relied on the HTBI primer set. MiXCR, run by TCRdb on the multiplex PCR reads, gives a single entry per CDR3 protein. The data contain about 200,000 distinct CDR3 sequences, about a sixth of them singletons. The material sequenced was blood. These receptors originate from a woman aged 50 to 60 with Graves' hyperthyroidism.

The CDR3 DNA is TGTGCCAGTAGTATTAGTTTTGGACTAAACTATGGCTACACCTTC. Protein sequence: CASSISFGLNYGYTF. The chain links TRBV19 to TRBJ1-2; D is unresolved. Germline lookup yields CDR1 LNHDA and CDR2 SQIVND (reference sequence). Between the trimmed V and J ends, which lost 3 bases and 2 bases, there was a span of 13 bases. The CDR3 sequence is 15 residues long.

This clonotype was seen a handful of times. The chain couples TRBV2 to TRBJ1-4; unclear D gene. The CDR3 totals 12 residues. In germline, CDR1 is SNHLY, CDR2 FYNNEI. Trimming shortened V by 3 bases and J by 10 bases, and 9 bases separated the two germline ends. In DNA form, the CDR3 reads TGTGCCAGCAGTGATTCGGGAGGAAAACTGTTTTTT. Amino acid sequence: CASSDSGGKLFF.

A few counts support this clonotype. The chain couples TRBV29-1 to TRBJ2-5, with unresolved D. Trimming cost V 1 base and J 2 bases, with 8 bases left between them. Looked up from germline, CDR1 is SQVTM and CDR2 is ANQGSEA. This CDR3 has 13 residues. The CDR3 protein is CSVEGTAQETQYF. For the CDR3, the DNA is TGCAGCGTTGAAGGTACAGCGCAAGAGACCCAGTACTTC.

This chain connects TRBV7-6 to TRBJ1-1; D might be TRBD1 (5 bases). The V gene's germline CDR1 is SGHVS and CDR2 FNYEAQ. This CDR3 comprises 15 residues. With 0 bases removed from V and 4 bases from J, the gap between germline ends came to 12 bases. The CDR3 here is CASSLADKVPTEAFF. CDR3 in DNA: TGTGCCAGCAGCTTAGCGGACAAGGTTCCCACTGAAGCTTTCTTT.

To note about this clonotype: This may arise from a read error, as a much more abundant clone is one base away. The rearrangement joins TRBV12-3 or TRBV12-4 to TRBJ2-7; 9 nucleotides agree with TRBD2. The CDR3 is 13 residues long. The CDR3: CASGLAGVNEQYF. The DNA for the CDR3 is TGTGCCAGCGGTTTAGCGGGGGTCAACGAGCAGTACTTC.

CDR3 protein: CATSEQGYNSPLHF. In DNA, the CDR3 is TGTGCCACCAGTGAACAGGGCTATAATTCACCCCTCCACTTT. The chain combines TRBV24-1 with TRBJ1-6; TRBD1 might be the D (6 bases). The V and J ends lost 4 bases and 3 bases respectively, with 6 bases between them. Looked up from germline, CDR1 is KGHDR and CDR2 is SFDVKD. The CDR3 has 14 amino acids.

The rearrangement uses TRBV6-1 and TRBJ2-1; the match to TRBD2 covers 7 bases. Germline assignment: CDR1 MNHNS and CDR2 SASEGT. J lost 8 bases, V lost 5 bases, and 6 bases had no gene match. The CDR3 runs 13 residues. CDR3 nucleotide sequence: TGTGCCAGCAGTCCGGGAGCGGGATATGAGCAGTTCTTC. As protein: CASSPGAGYEQFF.

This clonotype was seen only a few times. CDR3 sequence (DNA): TGTGCCAGCAGCGCTCTAGGAGGGGCATTCTTCAATGAGCAGTTCTTC. Translation gives CASSALGGAFFNEQFF. The chain links TRBV9 to TRBJ2-1, with a weak D call TRBD2 (6 bases). V lost 3 bases and J lost 6, with 19 bases in between. CDR1 and CDR2 from the germline V gene are SGDLS and YYNGEE. The CDR3 contains 16 residues.

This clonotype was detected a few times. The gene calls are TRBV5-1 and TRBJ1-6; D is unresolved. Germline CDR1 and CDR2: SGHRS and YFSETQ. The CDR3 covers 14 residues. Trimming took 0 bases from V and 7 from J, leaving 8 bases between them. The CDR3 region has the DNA TGCGCCAGCAGCTTGGTTCCTTGGAATTCACCCCTCCACTTT. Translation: CASSLVPWNSPLHF.

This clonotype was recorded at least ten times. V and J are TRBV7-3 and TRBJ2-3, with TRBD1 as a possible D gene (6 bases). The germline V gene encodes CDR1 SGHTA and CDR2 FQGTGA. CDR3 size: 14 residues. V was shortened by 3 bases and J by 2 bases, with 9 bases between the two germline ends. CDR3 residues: CASSFGQPTDTQYF. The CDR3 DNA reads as TGTGCCAGCAGCTTCGGACAGCCCACAGATACGCAGTATTTT. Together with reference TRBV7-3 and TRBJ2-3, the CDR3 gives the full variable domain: GAGVSQTPSNKVTEKGKYVELRCDPISGHTALYWYRQSLGQGPEFLIYFQGTGAADDSGLPNDRFFAVRPEGSVSTLKIQRTERGDSAVYLCASSFGQPTDTQYFGPGTRLTVL.

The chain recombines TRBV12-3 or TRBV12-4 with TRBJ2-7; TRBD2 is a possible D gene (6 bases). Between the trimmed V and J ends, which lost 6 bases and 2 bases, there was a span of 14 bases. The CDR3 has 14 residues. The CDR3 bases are TGTGCCAGCAGCCGACTAGTTTCGGCCTACGAGCAGTACTTC. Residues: CASSRLVSAYEQYF.

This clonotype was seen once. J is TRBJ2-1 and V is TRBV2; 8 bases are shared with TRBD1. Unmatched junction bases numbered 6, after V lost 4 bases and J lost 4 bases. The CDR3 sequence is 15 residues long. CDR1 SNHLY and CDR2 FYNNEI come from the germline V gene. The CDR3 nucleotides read TGTGCCAGCAGTGTCCCAGGGGGCGCGTACAATGAGCAGTTCTTC. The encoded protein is CASSVPGGAYNEQFF.

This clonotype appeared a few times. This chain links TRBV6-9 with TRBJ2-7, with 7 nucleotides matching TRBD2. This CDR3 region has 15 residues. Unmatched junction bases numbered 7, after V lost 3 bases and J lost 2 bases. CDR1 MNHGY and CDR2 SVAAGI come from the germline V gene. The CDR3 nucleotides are TGTGCCAGCAGTTACGGGGGGACTCTGACCTACGAGCAGTACTTC. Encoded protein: CASSYGGTLTYEQYF.

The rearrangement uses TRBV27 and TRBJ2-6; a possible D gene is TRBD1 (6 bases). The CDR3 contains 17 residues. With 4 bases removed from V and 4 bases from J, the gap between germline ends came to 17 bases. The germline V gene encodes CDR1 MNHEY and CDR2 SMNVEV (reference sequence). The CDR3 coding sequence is TGTGCCAGCAGTTCGATACAGGGTTCGGGCGGGGCCAACGTCCTGACTTTC. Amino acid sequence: CASSSIQGSGGANVLTF.

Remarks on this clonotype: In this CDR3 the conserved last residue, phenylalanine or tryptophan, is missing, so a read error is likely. The CDR3 loop is CAISASGSTDTQYY. In nucleotides, the CDR3 is TGTGCCATCAGCGCCAGCGGGAGCACAGATACGCAGTATTAT. The rearrangement joins TRBV10-3 to TRBJ2-3; D is perhaps TRBD2 (6 bases). CDR3 length: 14 residues. The germline V gene encodes CDR1 ENHRY and CDR2 SYGVKD. The V gene lost 6 bases and the J gene lost 0 bases, with 10 bases spanning the gap.

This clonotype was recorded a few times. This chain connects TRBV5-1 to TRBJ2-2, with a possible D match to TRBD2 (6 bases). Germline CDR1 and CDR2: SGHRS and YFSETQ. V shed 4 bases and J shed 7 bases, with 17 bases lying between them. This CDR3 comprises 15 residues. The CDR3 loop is CASSQLTGLRGELFF. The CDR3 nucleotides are TGCGCCAGCAGCCAGCTAACGGGACTTCGCGGGGAGCTGTTTTTT.

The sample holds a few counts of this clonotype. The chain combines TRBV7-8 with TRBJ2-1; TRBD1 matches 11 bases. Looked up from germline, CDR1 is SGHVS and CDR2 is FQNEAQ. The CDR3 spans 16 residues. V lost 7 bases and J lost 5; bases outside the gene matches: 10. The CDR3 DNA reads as TGTGCCAGCACCCAGATCCGGGACAGGGGGGACAATGAGCAGTTCTTC. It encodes CASTQIRDRGDNEQFF.

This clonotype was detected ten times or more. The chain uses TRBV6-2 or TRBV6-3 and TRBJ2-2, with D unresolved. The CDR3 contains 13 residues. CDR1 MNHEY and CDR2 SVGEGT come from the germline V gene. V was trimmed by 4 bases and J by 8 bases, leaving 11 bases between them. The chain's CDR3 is CASSSAGKGELFF. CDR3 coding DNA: TGTGCCAGCAGTTCGGCTGGAAAGGGGGAGCTGTTTTTT.

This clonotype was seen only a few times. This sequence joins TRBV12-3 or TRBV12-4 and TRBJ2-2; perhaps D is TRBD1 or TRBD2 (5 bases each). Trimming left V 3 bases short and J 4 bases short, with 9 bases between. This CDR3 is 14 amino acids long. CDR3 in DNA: TGTGCCAGCAGTTTGATGGGACCCACCGGGGAGCTGTTTTTT. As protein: CASSLMGPTGELFF.

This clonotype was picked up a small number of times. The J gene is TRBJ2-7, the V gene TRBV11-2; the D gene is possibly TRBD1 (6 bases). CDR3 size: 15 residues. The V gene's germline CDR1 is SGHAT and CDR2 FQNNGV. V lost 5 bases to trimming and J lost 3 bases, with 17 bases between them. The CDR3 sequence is CASSHFRDKGYEQYF. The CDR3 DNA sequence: TGTGCCAGCAGCCATTTCCGGGACAAAGGCTACGAGCAGTACTTC.

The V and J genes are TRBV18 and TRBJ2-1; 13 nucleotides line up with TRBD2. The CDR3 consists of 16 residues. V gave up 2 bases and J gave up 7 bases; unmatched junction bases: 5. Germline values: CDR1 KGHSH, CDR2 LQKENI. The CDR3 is CASSPTSGRAKNEQFF. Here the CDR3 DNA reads TGTGCCAGCTCACCAACTAGCGGGAGGGCCAAGAATGAGCAGTTCTTC.

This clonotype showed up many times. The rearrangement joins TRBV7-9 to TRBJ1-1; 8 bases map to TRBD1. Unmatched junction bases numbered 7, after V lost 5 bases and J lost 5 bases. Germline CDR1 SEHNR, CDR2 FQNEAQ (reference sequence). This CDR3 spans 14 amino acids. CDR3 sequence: CASSHGQGETEAFF. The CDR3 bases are TGTGCCAGCAGCCACGGACAGGGAGAAACTGAAGCTTTCTTT.

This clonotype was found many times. The CDR3 sequence is CASSLDGQLNQPQHF. The CDR3 coding sequence is TGCGCCAGCAGCTTGGACGGACAGCTGAATCAGCCCCAGCATTTT. The chain is built from TRBV5-1 and TRBJ1-5; maybe TRBD1 (6 bases). The ends were cut back, 0 bases at V and 4 bases at J, with 11 bases in the middle. Germline V gene data show CDR1 as SGHRS and CDR2 as YFSETQ. This CDR3 contains 15 residues.

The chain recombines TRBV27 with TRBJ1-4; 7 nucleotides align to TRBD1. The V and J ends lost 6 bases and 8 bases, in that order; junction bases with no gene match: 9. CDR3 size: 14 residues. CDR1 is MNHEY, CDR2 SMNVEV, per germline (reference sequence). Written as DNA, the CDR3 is TGTGCCAGCAGACGAGGGGGCGAGAGCGAAAAACTGTTTTTT. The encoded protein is CASRRGGESEKLFF. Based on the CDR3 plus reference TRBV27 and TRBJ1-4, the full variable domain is EAQVTQNPRYLITVTGKKLTVTCSQNMNHEYMSWYRQDPGLGLRQIYYSMNVEVTDKGDVPEGYKVSRKEKRNFPLILESPSPNQTSLYFCASRRGGESEKLFFGSGTQLSVL.